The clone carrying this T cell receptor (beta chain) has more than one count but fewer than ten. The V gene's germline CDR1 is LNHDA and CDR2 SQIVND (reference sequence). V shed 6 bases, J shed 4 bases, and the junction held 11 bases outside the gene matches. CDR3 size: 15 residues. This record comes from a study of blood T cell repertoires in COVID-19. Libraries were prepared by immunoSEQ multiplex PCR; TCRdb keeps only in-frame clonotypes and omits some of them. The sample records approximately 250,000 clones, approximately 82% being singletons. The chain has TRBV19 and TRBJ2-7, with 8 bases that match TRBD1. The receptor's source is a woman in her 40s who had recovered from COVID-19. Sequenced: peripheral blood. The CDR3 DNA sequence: TGTGCCAGTAGCATCGACAGGGGTGTAACATACGAGCAGTACTTC. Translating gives CASSIDRGVTYEQYF. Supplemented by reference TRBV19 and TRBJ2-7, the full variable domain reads DGGITQSPKYLFRKEGQNVTLSCEQNLNHDAMYWYRQDPGQGLRLIYYSQIVNDFQKGDIAEGYSVSREKKESFPLTVTSAQKNPTAFYLCASSIDRGVTYEQYFGPGTRLTVT.